These T cell receptor beta chains were read from a single sample in a study of CD8 T cells in ankylosing spondylitis. TCRdb re-called the 5' RACE reads with MiXCR, one entry per CDR3 protein. The table lists about 140,000 distinct CDR3 sequences, 7% to 10% of them singletons. Sequenced input: synovial fluid, either unsorted or a sorted T cell fraction (not recorded which). These receptor sequences come from a male donor with ankylosing spondylitis. The CDR3 runs from the conserved cysteine through the conserved F or W. The D gene is left open where the match is weak. Some rows mark clone size as missing; the rest say once, few, many or name a class of expanded clone.

clone size | J gene | V gene | D gene | CDR3 DNA | CDR3 protein
many | TRBJ2-1 | TRBV7-2 | - | TGTGCCAGCAGCGTATGGAAGGATGAGCAGTTCTTC | CASSVWKDEQFF
- | TRBJ2-7 | TRBV6-5 | TRBD2 | TGTGCCAGCAGTTACCCAGCGGGGGGAGACTACGAGCAGTACTTC | CASSYPAGGDYEQYF
few | TRBJ2-4 | TRBV6-2/TRBV6-3 | - | TGTGCCAGCAGTTACGCGAACATTCAGTACTTC | CASSYANIQYF
many | TRBJ2-5 | TRBV27 | TRBD2 | TGTGCCGCGGGAGACTGGGAGGGACTAGAGACCCAGTACTTC | CAAGDWEGLETQYF
few | TRBJ2-5 | TRBV15 | - | TGTGCCACCAGCAGCCGCAGAGAAGAGACCCAGTACTTC | CATSSRREETQYF
- | TRBJ2-1 | TRBV5-4 | - | TGTGCCAGCAGCTCCGGGAGCGAGGATGAGCAGTTCTTC | CASSSGSEDEQFF
few | TRBJ1-2 | TRBV12-3/TRBV12-4 | TRBD1 | TGTGCCAGCAGTTTATGGGACAGAGACTATGGCTACACCTTC | CASSLWDRDYGYTF
few | TRBJ2-3 | TRBV5-5 | - | TGTGCCAGCAGCTTTGCGCCGAGGAAAGGAGATACGCAGTATTTT | CASSFAPRKGDTQYF
- | TRBJ1-2 | TRBV2 | - | TGTGCCAGCAGGAAACAACCCGGGGCGGACCACTATGGCTACACCTTC | CASRKQPGADHYGYTF
many | TRBJ2-7 | TRBV10-3 | TRBD1 | TGTGCCATCAGTGGGAGGGACAGGGGGTACGAGCAGTACTTC | CAISGRDRGYEQYF
many | TRBJ2-1 | TRBV6-1 | - | TGTGCCAGCAGGGGCCTCGGGGCCGACTCCTACAATGAGCAGTTCTTC | CASRGLGADSYNEQFF
- | TRBJ2-6 | TRBV11-1 | TRBD2 | TGTGCCAGCAGCTTAACTAGTGGGAGGGGATCTGGGGCCAACGTCCTGACTTTC | CASSLTSGRGSGANVLTF
many | TRBJ2-5 | TRBV28 | - | TGTGCCAGCAGTTCCCCAGGGTCCCAAGAGACCCAGTACTTC | CASSSPGSQETQYF
- | TRBJ2-5 | TRBV19 | TRBD2 | TGTGCCAGTAGTCAGATAGCGGGATCTGCAGAGACCCAGTACTTC | CASSQIAGSAETQYF
- | TRBJ2-1 | TRBV4-2 | - | TGTGCCAGCAGCCAAGATGGGTGGGGGGCCCCCTCCAATGAGCAGTTCTTC | CASSQDGWGAPSNEQFF
- | TRBJ2-3 | TRBV10-1 | TRBD2 | TGCGCCAGCAGTATCGGCGGGAGGAACACAGATACGCAGTATTTT | CASSIGGRNTDTQYF
many | TRBJ2-5 | TRBV28 | TRBD1 | TGTGCCAGCAGTTTGTGGACAGGGTCAGGGGCAGAGACCCAGTACTTC | CASSLWTGSGAETQYF
many | TRBJ2-7 | TRBV7-9 | TRBD1 | TGTGCCAGCAGCTCTGGACAGGCCGTCGAGCAGTACTTC | CASSSGQAVEQYF
- | TRBJ1-2 | TRBV7-9 | - | TGTGCCAGCAGCTTAGGGGAAGCGAACTATGGCTACACCTTC | CASSLGEANYGYTF
many | TRBJ1-2 | TRBV9 | - | TGTGCCAGCAGCCCTAGCGCCAGGCTTAACTATGGCTACACCTTC | CASSPSARLNYGYTF
many | TRBJ2-4 | TRBV7-8 | - | TGTGCCAGCAGCTTAGGGTTAGGGAGCGAAAACATTCAGTACTTC | CASSLGLGSENIQYF
- | TRBJ2-3 | TRBV5-4 | TRBD2 | TGTGCCAGCAGCTTAGCGGGGTGGGATACGCAGTATTTT | CASSLAGWDTQYF
- | TRBJ2-3 | TRBV7-2 | - | TGTGCCAGCAGCTTTTTCCCGAACGGAGGCACAGATACGCAGTATTTT | CASSFFPNGGTDTQYF
many | TRBJ1-4 | TRBV20-1 | - | TGCAGCGCACAAAATCCTGCAACTAATGAAAAACTGTTTTTT | CSAQNPATNEKLFF
many | TRBJ2-1 | TRBV25-1 | TRBD2 | TGTGCCAGCAGTGAATTCGCGACTAGCGGGAGTCATGAGCAGTTCTTC | CASSEFATSGSHEQFF
- | TRBJ1-1 | TRBV4-2 | - | TGTGCCAGCAGCCAATTGGGATCCGGGACGGTGAACACTGAAGCTTTCTTT | CASSQLGSGTVNTEAFF
many | TRBJ1-1 | TRBV7-2 | - | TGTGCCAGCAGCTCCCGGGCAGACACTGAAGCTTTCTTT | CASSSRADTEAFF
- | TRBJ1-1 | TRBV30 | - | TGTGCCTGGAGCACATATTACGTAGCTTTCTTT | CAWSTYYVAFF
many | TRBJ1-5 | TRBV27 | TRBD1 | TGTGCCAGCAGTATAAGGACAGGGAATCAGCCCCAGCATTTT | CASSIRTGNQPQHF
many | TRBJ1-2 | TRBV18 | TRBD1 | TGTGCCAGCTCACCACCCACCGGGACAGGGGGCGTCTACACCTTC | CASSPPTGTGGVYTF
many | TRBJ1-1 | TRBV6-2/TRBV6-3 | - | TGTGCCAGCAGCCACAGGCGAACTGAAGCTTTCTTT | CASSHRRTEAFF
many | TRBJ2-3 | TRBV7-2 | TRBD2 | TGTGCCAGCAGCTGGGGGGGACTCCCAGATACGCAGTATTTT | CASSWGGLPDTQYF
- | TRBJ2-3 | TRBV20-1 | TRBD1 | TGCAGTGCTACACAGACAGGGGGCACAGATACGCAGTATTTT | CSATQTGGTDTQYF
- | TRBJ2-3 | TRBV28 | TRBD2 | TGTGCCAGCAGTTCCTCATTAGCGGGATTGACAGATACGCAGTATTTT | CASSSSLAGLTDTQYF
- | TRBJ1-1 | TRBV7-2 | - | TGTGCCAGCAGCTTATACATATCCGAAGCTTTCTTT | CASSLYISEAFF
many | TRBJ2-7 | TRBV28 | TRBD2 | TGTGCCAGCAGTTCCCCTAGCGGGAGCTCCTACGAGCAGTACTTC | CASSSPSGSSYEQYF
many | TRBJ1-2 | TRBV20-1 | - | TGCAGTGCTACCGGACAGCTCTATGGCTACACCTTC | CSATGQLYGYTF
many | TRBJ1-2 | TRBV7-2 | - | TGTGCCAGCAGCCAGGACCTCACGTGGGGCTACACCTTC | CASSQDLTWGYTF
many | TRBJ1-5 | TRBV4-1 | - | TGCGCCAGCAGCCAAGTAGGGGGGCTTAGCAATCAGCCCCAGCATTTT | CASSQVGGLSNQPQHF
few | TRBJ2-6 | TRBV4-3 | TRBD1 | TGCGCCAGCAGCCACCTTGCCGGGACAGGGGGCTCTGGGGCCAACGTCCTGACTTTC | CASSHLAGTGGSGANVLTF
- | TRBJ2-4 | TRBV21-1 | - | TGTGCCAGCAGCAATCATGTAGGGGGAAAAAACATTCAGTACTTC | CASSNHVGGKNIQYF
- | TRBJ1-2 | TRBV7-2 | - | TGTGCCAGCAGCCCTGACAGGAATAACTATGGCTACACCTTC | CASSPDRNNYGYTF
few | TRBJ1-1 | TRBV2 | - | TGTGCCAGCACTCCTCACGACGGTTACACTGAAGCTTTCTTT | CASTPHDGYTEAFF
many | TRBJ2-1 | TRBV12-3/TRBV12-4 | - | TGTGCCAGCAGAGTAGGGGGACTCACGTACAATGAGCAGTTCTTC | CASRVGGLTYNEQFF
- | TRBJ1-2 | TRBV6-5 | - | TGTGCCAGCAGTTACTCAGGGGCCCCCTATGGCTACACCTTC | CASSYSGAPYGYTF
- | TRBJ2-7 | TRBV20-1 | TRBD2 | TGCAGTGCCAGACCGGGACTAGCGGGAGTCGAGCAGTACTTC | CSARPGLAGVEQYF
many | TRBJ1-5 | TRBV28 | TRBD1 | TGTGCCAGCAGTTTTCGGACAGGAGGCCAGCCCCAGCATTTT | CASSFRTGGQPQHF
many | TRBJ1-3 | TRBV6-1 | - | TGTGCCAGCAGTGAGGGACGGTCCTCTGGAAACACCATATATTTT | CASSEGRSSGNTIYF
many | TRBJ2-1 | TRBV2 | - | TGTGCCAGCGGGGGGCCGTACAATGAGCAGTTCTTC | CASGGPYNEQFF
- | TRBJ1-1 | TRBV20-1 | - | TGCAGTGCTGACTGGTACACTGAAGCTTTCTTT | CSADWYTEAFF
- | TRBJ1-3 | TRBV9 | - | TGTGCCAGCAGCGTAGCTCTGGCTTACTCTGGAAACACCATATATTTT | CASSVALAYSGNTIYF
many | TRBJ1-3 | TRBV14 | - | TGTGCCAGCAGCCATCACGGAGGAAACACCATATATTTT | CASSHHGGNTIYF
- | TRBJ1-4 | TRBV28 | TRBD1 | TGTGCCAGCATTTCAGGGGGAAGTAATGAAAAACTGTTTTTT | CASISGGSNEKLFF